This TCR beta chain was identified during a study of monozygotic twins with inflammatory bowel disease. Germline CDR1 reads SEHNR; CDR2 reads FQNEAQ (reference sequence). CDR3 size: 13 residues. Nested PCRs of approximately 16 and 9 cycles, two in total, were run on TCRalpha and TCRbeta cDNA. TCRdb re-called the 5' RACE reads; every CDR3 protein appears as one record, without DNA. This listing includes about 200,000 distinct CDR3 sequences. The TCR sequence derives from a human donor with ulcerative colitis or Crohn's disease, or a healthy co-twin of an affected twin (not recorded which). The sample comprised blood. J is TRBJ2-3 and V is TRBV7-9; no DNA is available, so the TRBD2 call from TCRdb remains unchecked. CDR3: CASSSWTSGGQYF.